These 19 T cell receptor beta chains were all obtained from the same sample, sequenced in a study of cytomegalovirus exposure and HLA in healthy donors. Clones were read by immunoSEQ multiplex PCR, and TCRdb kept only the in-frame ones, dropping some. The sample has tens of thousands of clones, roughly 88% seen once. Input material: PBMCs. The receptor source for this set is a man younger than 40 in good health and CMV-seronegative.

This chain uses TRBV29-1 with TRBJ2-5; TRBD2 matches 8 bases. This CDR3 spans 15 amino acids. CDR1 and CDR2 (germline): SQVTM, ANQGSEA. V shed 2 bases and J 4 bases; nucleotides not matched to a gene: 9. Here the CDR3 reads CSVENAGGALETQYF. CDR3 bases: TGCAGCGTTGAAAACGCCGGGGGGGCATTAGAGACCCAGTACTTC.

The CDR3 loop is CASRAAGQGNYGYTF. Written as DNA, the CDR3 is TGTGCCAGCAGGGCCGCGGGACAGGGGAACTATGGCTACACCTTC. V gene TRBV5-6 combines with J gene TRBJ1-2, with TRBD1 matching 10 bases. The CDR3 is 15 residues long. The V gene end was trimmed by 5 bases and the J gene end by 2 bases; junction bases not matched to a gene: 6. In germline, CDR1 is SGHDT, CDR2 YYEEEE.

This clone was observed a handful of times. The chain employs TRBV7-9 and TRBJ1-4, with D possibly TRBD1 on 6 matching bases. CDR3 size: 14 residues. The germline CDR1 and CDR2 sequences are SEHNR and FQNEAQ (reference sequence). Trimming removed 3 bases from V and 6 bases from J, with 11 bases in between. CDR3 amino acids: CASSFKGGDEKLFF. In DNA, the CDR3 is TGTGCCAGCAGCTTTAAAGGGGGGGATGAAAAACTGTTTTTT.

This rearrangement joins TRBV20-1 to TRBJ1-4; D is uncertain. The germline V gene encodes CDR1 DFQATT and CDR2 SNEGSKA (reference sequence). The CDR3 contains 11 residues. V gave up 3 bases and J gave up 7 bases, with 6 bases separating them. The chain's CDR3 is CSASTPEKLFF. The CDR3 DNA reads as TGCAGTGCTAGTACACCTGAAAAACTGTTTTTT.

CDR3 protein: CASSESGAVSGNTIYF. CDR3 coding DNA: TGCGCCAGCAGTGAGTCAGGGGCCGTCTCTGGAAACACCATATATTTT. The J gene is TRBJ1-3, the V gene TRBV10-2; a weak D match, TRBD1 (5 bases). Trimming took off 0 bases at V and 0 bases at J, with 9 bases between the two ends. CDR1 is WSHSY, CDR2 SAAADI, per germline. This CDR3 has 16 amino acids.

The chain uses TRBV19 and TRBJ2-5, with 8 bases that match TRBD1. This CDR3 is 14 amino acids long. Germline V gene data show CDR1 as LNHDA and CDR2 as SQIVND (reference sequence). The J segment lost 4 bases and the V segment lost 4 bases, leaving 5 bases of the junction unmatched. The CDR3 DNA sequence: TGTGCCAGTAGTAACAGGGGGACGAGAGAGACCCAGTACTTC. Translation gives CASSNRGTRETQYF. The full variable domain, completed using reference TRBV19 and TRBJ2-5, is DGGITQSPKYLFRKEGQNVTLSCEQNLNHDAMYWYRQDPGQGLRLIYYSQIVNDFQKGDIAEGYSVSREKKESFPLTVTSAQKNPTAFYLCASSNRGTRETQYFGPGTRLLVL.

DNA for the CDR3: TGCGCCAGCAGCCAAACCCCGGCAGGGGAAAACACTGAAGCTTTCTTT. Translated: CASSQTPAGENTEAFF. This sequence joins TRBV4-1 and TRBJ1-1; the D gene is possibly TRBD1 (6 bases). The V gene lost 2 bases and the J gene lost 2 bases, with 15 bases spanning the gap. Looked up from germline, CDR1 is MGHRA and CDR2 is YSYEKL. The CDR3 sequence is 16 residues long.

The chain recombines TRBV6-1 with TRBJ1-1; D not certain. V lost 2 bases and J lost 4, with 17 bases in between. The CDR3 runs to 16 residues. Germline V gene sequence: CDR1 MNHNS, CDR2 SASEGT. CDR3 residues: CASSEQFDFLGTEAFF. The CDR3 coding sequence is TGTGCCAGCAGTGAACAGTTTGACTTTTTGGGCACTGAAGCTTTCTTT.

The DNA of the CDR3 is TGTGCCAGCAGTTTGGCAGGCCTTGGAAACACCATATATTTT. Translation: CASSLAGLGNTIYF. The rearrangement links TRBV27 to TRBJ1-3; D is unclear. CDR1 and CDR2 (germline): MNHEY, SMNVEV (reference sequence). Trimming removed 3 bases at V and 3 bases at J, with 9 bases between. This CDR3 contains 14 residues.

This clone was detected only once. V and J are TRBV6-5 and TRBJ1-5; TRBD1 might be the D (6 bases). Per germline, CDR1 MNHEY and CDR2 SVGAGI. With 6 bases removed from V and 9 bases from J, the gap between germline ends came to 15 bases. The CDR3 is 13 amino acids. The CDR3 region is CASRPDRLLPQHF. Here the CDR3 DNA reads TGTGCCAGCAGACCTGACAGGTTACTGCCCCAGCATTTT.

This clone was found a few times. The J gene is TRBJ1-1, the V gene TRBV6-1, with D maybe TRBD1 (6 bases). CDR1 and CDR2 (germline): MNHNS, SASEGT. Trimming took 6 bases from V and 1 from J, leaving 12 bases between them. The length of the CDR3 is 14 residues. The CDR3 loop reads CASSYDRKNTEAFF. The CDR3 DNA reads TGTGCCAGCAGCTACGACAGGAAGAACACTGAAGCTTTCTTT.

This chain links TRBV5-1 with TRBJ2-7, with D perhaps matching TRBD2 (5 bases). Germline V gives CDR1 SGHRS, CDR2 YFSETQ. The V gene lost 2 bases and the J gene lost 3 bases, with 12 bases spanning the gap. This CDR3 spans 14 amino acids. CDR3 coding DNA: TGCGCCAGCAGCTTACGACCGGGAAACTACGAGCAGTACTTC. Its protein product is CASSLRPGNYEQYF.

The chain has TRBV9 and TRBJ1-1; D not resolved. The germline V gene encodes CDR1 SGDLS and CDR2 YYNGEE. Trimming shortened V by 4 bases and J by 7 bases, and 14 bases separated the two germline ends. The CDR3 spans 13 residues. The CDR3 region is CASSLGPFNEAFF. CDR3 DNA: TGTGCCAGCAGCCTGGGCCCCTTTAATGAAGCTTTCTTT.

The CDR3 spells CASSVATTTSGRASKQFF. For the CDR3, the DNA is TGTGCCAGCAGCGTAGCTACCACGACTAGCGGGAGGGCCAGTAAGCAGTTCTTC. The chain links TRBV9 to TRBJ2-1; TRBD2 matches at 14 bases. Germline V gives CDR1 SGDLS, CDR2 YYNGEE. This CDR3 spans 18 amino acids. J gave up 11 bases and V 0 bases, and 13 bases lay outside the gene matches.

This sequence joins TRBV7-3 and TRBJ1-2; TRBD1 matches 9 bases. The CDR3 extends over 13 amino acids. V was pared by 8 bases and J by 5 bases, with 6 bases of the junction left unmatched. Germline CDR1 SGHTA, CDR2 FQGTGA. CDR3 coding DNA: TGTGCCAGCTCCACCGGGACAGGGTATGGCTACACCTTC. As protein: CASSTGTGYGYTF.

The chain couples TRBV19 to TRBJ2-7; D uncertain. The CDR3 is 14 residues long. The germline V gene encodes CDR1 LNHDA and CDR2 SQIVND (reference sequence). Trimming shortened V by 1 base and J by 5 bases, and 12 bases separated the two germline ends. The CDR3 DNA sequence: TGTGCCAGTAGTATAGCCAGAGGTTACCACGAGCAGTACTTC. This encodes CASSIARGYHEQYF. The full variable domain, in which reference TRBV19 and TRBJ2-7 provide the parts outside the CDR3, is DGGITQSPKYLFRKEGQNVTLSCEQNLNHDAMYWYRQDPGQGLRLIYYSQIVNDFQKGDIAEGYSVSREKKESFPLTVTSAQKNPTAFYLCASSIARGYHEQYFGPGTRLTVT.

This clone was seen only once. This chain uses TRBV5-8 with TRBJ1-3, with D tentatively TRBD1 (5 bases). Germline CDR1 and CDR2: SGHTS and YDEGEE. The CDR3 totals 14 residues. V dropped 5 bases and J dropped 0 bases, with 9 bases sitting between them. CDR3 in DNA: TGTGCCAGCAGGCGGGGGGACTCTGGAAACACCATATATTTT. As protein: CASRRGDSGNTIYF.

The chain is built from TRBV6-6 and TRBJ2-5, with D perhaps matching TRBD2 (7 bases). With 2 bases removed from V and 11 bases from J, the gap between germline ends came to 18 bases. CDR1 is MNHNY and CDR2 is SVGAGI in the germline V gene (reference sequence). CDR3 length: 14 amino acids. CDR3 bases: TGTGCCAGCAGTTACGATGGGGGGGGCGTGGAGCAGTACTTC. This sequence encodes CASSYDGGGVEQYF.

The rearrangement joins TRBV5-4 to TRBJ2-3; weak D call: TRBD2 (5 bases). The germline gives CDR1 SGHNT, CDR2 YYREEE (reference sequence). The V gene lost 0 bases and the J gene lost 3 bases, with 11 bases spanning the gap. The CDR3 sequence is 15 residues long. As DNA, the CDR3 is TGTGCCAGCAGCTTGGAAATTAGAGGGACAGATACGCAGTATTTT. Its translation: CASSLEIRGTDTQYF.